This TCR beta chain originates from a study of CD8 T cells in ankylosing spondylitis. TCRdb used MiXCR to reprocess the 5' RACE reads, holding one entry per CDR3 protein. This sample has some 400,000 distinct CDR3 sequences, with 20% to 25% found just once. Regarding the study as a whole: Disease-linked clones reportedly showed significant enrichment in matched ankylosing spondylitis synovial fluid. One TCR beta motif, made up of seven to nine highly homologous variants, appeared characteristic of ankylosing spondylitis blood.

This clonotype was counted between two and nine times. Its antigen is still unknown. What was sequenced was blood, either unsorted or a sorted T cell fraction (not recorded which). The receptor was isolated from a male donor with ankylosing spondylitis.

The CDR3 sequence: CASSPRRATDTQYF. For the CDR3, the DNA is TGTGCCAGCAGCCCGCGTCGGGCCACAGATACGCAGTATTTT. V usage is TRBV11-2 and J usage is TRBJ2-3; no firm D call. Germline V CDR1 and CDR2: SGHAT, FQNNGV. The CDR3 loop spans 14 amino acids. V was pared by 5 bases and J by 2 bases, with 11 bases between.